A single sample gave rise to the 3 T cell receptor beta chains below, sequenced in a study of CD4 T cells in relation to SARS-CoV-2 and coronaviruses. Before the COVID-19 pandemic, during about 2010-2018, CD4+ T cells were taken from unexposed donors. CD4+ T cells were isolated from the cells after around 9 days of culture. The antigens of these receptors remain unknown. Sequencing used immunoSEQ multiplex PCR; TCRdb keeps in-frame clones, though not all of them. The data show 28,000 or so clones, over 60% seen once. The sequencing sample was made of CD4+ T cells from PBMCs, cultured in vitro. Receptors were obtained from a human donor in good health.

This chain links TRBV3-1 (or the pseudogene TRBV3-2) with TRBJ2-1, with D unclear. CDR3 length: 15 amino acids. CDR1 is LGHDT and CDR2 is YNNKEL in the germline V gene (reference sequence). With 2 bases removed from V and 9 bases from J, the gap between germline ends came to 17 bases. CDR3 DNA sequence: TGTGCCAGCAGCCAAACCCGGACGCGAGGTAGTGAGCAGTTCTTC. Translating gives CASSQTRTRGSEQFF.

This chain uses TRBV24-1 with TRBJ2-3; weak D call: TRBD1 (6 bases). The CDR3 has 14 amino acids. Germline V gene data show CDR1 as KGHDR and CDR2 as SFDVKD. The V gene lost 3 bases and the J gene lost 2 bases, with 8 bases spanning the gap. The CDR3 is CATSDTGNTDTQYF. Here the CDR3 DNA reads TGTGCCACCAGTGATACAGGGAACACAGATACGCAGTATTTT.

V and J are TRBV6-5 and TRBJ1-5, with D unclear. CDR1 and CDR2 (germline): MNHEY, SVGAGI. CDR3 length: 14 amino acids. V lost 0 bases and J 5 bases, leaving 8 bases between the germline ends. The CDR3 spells CASSYSVFDQPQHF. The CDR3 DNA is TGTGCCAGCAGTTACTCGGTTTTCGATCAGCCCCAGCATTTT.